This T cell receptor (beta chain) appears in the sequencing data of a study of T-cell memory formation after mild COVID-19. Findings and caveats of the study: Those CD4+ clones that contracted were mainly in CM and EM (CD8+ ones in EMRA). Later expanders leaned CD4+, whereas clones that contracted between day 15 and 85 were balanced CD4/CD8.

5'RACE primed from the constant segment yielded TCR alpha and TCR beta cDNA libraries bearing sample barcodes and UMIs. TCRdb reanalysed the 5' RACE reads using MiXCR and keeps one entry per CDR3 protein. The sample shows around 340,000 distinct CDR3 sequences, 13% of them seen only once. This clonotype has only a few counts. Its antigen is as yet unknown. The sample was PBMCs or a T cell subset sorted from them (not recorded which). The receptor was derived from a young man who had mild COVID-19 (a few samples of this study predate the infection). Cell type and time point are not known.

DNA of the CDR3: TGTGCCACCCCGAGGACAGAGACGGGGACTGAAGCTTTCTTT. The encoded protein is CATPRTETGTEAFF. V and J are TRBV7-2 and TRBJ1-1, with a weak D call TRBD1 (6 bases). The V gene's germline CDR1 is SGHTA and CDR2 FQGNSA. V gave up 10 bases and J gave up 5 bases, with 20 bases separating them. The CDR3 is 14 amino acids.